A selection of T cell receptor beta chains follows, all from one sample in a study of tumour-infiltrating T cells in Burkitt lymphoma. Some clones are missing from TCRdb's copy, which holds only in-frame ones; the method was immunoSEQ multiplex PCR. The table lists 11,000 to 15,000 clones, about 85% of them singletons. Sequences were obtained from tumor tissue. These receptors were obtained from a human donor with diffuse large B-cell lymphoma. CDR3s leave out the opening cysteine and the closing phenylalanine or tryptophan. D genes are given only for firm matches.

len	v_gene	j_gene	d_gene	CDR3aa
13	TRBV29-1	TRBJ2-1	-	SVEGSGLSYNEQF
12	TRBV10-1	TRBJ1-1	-	ASSESGGGTEAF
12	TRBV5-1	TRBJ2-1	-	ASSNSDSYNEQF
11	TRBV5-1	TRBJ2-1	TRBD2	ASSLDSGTTSF
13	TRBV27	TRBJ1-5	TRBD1	ASSKGTGHNQPQH
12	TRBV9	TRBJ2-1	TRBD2	TSSVGGGGNEQF
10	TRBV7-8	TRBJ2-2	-	ASSHRVGELF
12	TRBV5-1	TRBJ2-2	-	ASRSLLGIGELF
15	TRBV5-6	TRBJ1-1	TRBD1	ASSSLGQGLANTEAF
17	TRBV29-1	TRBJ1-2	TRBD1	SVEKKGQRAGIANYGYT
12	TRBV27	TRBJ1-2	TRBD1	ASSPWRQGDGYT
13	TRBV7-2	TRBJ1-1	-	ASSLLGGTNTEAF
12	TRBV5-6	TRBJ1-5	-	ASGRYFSNQPQH
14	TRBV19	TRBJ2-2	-	ASSIPFSGVTGELF
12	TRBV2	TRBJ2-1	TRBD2	ASSVAGAAVEQF
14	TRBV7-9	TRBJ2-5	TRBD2	ASSRGLAGDQETQY
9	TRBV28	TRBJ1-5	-	ASRGGQPQH
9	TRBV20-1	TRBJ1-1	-	SATGRTEAF
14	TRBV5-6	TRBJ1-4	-	ASSLVTGVSNEKLF
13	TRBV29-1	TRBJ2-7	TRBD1	SVTTFDRGSYEQY
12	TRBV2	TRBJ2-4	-	ASSEMVAKNIQY
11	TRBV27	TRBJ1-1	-	ASSFGENTEAF
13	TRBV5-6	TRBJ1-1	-	ASSLEGQWNTEAF
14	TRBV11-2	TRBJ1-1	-	ASSLDLRAKATEAF
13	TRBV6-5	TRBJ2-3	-	ASSYGAESTDTQY
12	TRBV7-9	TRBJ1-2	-	ASSSRKDGYGYT
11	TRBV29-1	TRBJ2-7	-	SALHDSSYEQY
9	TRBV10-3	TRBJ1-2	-	AMWANYGYT
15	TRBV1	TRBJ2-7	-	TSSQAPLAGGPYEQY
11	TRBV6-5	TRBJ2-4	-	ASSYLNDPFQY
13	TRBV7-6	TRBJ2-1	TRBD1	ASSYIEGQGEFQF
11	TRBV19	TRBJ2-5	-	ASSRVSQETQY
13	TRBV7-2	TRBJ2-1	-	ASNLASASYNEQF
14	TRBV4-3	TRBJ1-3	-	ASSQSAGGSGNTIY
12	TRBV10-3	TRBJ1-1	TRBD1	AISEQGINTEAF
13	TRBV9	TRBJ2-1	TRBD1	ASSVVGDRRNEQF
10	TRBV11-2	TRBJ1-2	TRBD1	ASSLSTGAFS
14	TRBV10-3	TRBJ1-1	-	AISESLQGLNTEAF
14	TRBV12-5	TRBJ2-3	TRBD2	ANGLVTGGPTDTQY
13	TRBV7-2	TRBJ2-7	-	ASSFGRAVVYEQY
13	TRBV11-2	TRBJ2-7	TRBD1	ASSGVLQGNYEQY
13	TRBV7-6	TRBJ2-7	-	ASSLDSYMAYEQY
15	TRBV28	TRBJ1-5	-	ASSRREGFIGNQPQH
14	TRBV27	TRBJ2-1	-	ASSFFRSATYNEQF
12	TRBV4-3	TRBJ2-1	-	ASSQDRDDNEQF
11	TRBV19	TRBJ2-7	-	ASSIALTYEQY
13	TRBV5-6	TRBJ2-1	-	ASSLPTSSYNEQF
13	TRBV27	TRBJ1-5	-	ASSLVGISNQPQH
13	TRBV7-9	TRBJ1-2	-	ASSLEGRRNYGYT
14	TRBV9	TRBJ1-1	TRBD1	ASSTRLDGTGHEAF
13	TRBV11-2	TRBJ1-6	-	ASSLGPAPNSPLH
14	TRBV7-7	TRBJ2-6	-	ASSLGQGSGANVLT
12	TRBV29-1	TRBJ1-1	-	SVRGAGGYTEAF
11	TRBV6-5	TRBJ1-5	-	ASSPTDLQPQH
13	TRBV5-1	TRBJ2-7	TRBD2	ASKSSSGRAYEQY
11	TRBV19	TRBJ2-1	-	ASSTGLLNEQF